The T cell receptor beta chain described here comes from a study of T cell responses to AZD1222 COVID-19 vaccine. Some clones are missing from TCRdb's copy, which holds only in-frame ones; the method was immunoSEQ multiplex PCR. The sample has 250,000 to 300,000 clones, approximately 94% seen once. Findings and caveats of the study: CD4 TCRs linked to vaccination spanned spike, dominating at 160-218 and 743-854.

Notes on this clone: What it recognizes is unknown.

The source was peripheral blood, collected 28 days after the second AZD1222 dose. The TCR was taken from an adult who received the AZD1222 COVID-19 vaccine.

The CDR3 region has the DNA TGTGCCTGGGGACAGGGAGGGCCCGACGAGCAGTACTTC. Translating gives CAWGQGGPDEQYF. The rearrangement joins TRBV2 to TRBJ2-7, with TRBD1 matching 9 bases. The CDR3 is 13 residues long. V gave up 11 bases and J gave up 5 bases; unmatched junction bases: 10. Germline V CDR1 and CDR2: SNHLY, FYNNEI.